The 10 T cell receptor beta chains presented below share a single source sample, sequenced in a study of T cells in localized non-small cell lung cancer. Repertoires were generated with immunoSEQ multiplex PCR, while TCRdb's copy carries only in-frame clones and drops some. The data contain approximately 49,000 clones, about 72% of them seen just once; the ten biggest clones take up about a sixth. Sequencing used peripheral blood, obtained before any cancer treatment. The receptors come from a man between 40 and 69 years old with stage I squamous cell lung carcinoma.

The rearrangement links TRBV7-8 to TRBJ1-2; D is unresolved. The CDR3 loop spans 14 amino acids. Germline V gives CDR1 SGHVS, CDR2 FQNEAQ. V lost 0 bases, J lost 4 bases, and 9 bases lay in between. CDR3 bases: TGTGCCAGCAGCTTAGCTGGCAGTCGCTATGGCTACACCTTC. Amino acid sequence: CASSLAGSRYGYTF.

The chain uses TRBV6-5 and TRBJ2-5, with TRBD1 identical over 10 bases. The DNA end favors TRBJ2-7, so the J call may be wrong. Germline CDR1 MNHEY, CDR2 SVGAGI. This CDR3 is built from 16 residues. The CDR3 sequence is CASSSRHRDRGYEQYF. The CDR3 bases are TGTGCCAGCAGTTCACGACACCGGGACAGGGGATACGAGCAGTACTTC.

The J gene is TRBJ2-2, the V gene TRBV18; D is perhaps TRBD1 (6 bases). Germline lookup yields CDR1 KGHSH and CDR2 LQKENI. V was clipped by 3 bases and J by 4 bases, with 21 bases between them. The length of the CDR3 is 18 residues. The CDR3 protein is CASSPNTGPGDSTGELFF. The CDR3 bases are TGTGCCAGCTCACCGAACACCGGGCCAGGGGATTCCACCGGGGAGCTGTTTTTT. Variable domain in full (rest from reference TRBV18 and TRBJ2-2): NAGVMQNPRHLVRRRGQEARLRCSPMKGHSHVYWYRQLPEEGLKFMVYLQKENIIDESGMPKERFSAEFPKEGPSILRIQQVVRGDSAAYFCASSPNTGPGDSTGELFFGEGSRLTVL.

The chain has TRBV5-5 and TRBJ2-7; D gene unclear. V lost 5 bases and J 2 bases, leaving 11 bases between the germline ends. The length of the CDR3 is 13 residues. Germline CDR1 is SGHKS and CDR2 is YYEKEE (reference sequence). CDR3 in DNA: TGTGCCAGCAGGCAAGACACCCCCTACGAGCAGTACTTC. Translated, it gives CASRQDTPYEQYF.

This clone was detected only once. The CDR3 DNA is TGTGCCAGCAGCGGACAGGGGGTCTACGAGCAGTACTTC. Protein product: CASSGQGVYEQYF. The J gene is TRBJ2-7, the V gene TRBV7-2; 10 bases align to TRBD1. The CDR3 has 13 residues. Germline assignment: CDR1 SGHTA and CDR2 FQGNSA. The ends lost 5 bases at V and 3 bases at J; junction bases unmatched: 1.

J is TRBJ2-1 and V is TRBV19; 12 bases fit TRBD2. This CDR3 is built from 14 residues. V lost 10 bases to trimming and J lost 5 bases; unmatched junction nucleotides: 6. Germline V gives CDR1 LNHDA, CDR2 SQIVND (reference sequence). This chain's CDR3 is CATRLAGVNNEQFF. CDR3 in DNA: TGTGCCACCCGACTAGCGGGGGTGAACAATGAGCAGTTCTTC.

The rearrangement uses TRBV11-1 and TRBJ1-1, with TRBD1 as a possible D gene (5 bases). V lost 7 bases and J lost 8, with 11 bases in between. The germline gives CDR1 SGHAT, CDR2 FQDESV (reference sequence). This CDR3 comprises 11 residues. The CDR3 sequence is CASNRGGEAFF. The CDR3 DNA is TGTGCCAGCAATAGGGGCGGAGAAGCTTTCTTT.

This clone appeared a single time. The V call is TRBV7-9, the J call TRBJ2-1, with D possibly matching TRBD2 (6 bases). V shed 6 bases and J shed 10 bases, with 16 bases lying between them. Per germline, CDR1 SEHNR and CDR2 FQNEAQ (reference sequence). The CDR3 runs 13 residues. The CDR3 region has the DNA TGTGCCAGCAGATTCGGGAGCCTAGGGGAGCAGTTCTTC. Protein sequence: CASRFGSLGEQFF.

This chain joins TRBV2 and TRBJ1-2, with a weak D call TRBD1 (5 bases). There are 13 residues in the CDR3. V dropped 8 bases and J dropped 0 bases, with 10 bases sitting between them. Germline CDR1 reads SNHLY; CDR2 reads FYNNEI. CDR3 residues: CASGDGPNYGYTF. For the CDR3, the DNA is TGTGCCAGCGGGGACGGACCTAACTATGGCTACACCTTC.

The chain couples TRBV7-3 to TRBJ1-1; 9 nucleotides agree with TRBD1. Unmatched junction bases numbered 3, after V lost 3 bases and J lost 4 bases. The CDR3 extends over 14 amino acids. Germline lookup yields CDR1 SGHTA and CDR2 FQGTGA. CDR3 amino acids: CASSFSTGGTEAFF. CDR3 DNA: TGTGCCAGCAGCTTTTCGACAGGGGGCACTGAAGCTTTCTTT.